Listed below are T cell receptor beta chains from one sample, sequenced in a study of blood T cells in healthy people across ages. One entry per CDR3 protein, called by TCRdb with MiXCR from the 5' RACE reads. The repertoire holds about 1.6 million distinct CDR3 sequences, roughly 32% seen once, with 10% to 12% in the top ten. Sequenced material: blood. The receptors here all came from a woman in her twenties or thirties in good health. Both conserved end residues are part of each CDR3. D genes are given only for firm matches. Rows may omit the clone size; those that give it use once, few, many or a size class.

CDR3 DNA: TGTGCCAGCAGTTTAGTAGCGGGAGTCCACAGTGAACAGTTCTTC
CDR3 protein: CASSLVAGVHSEQFF
J gene: TRBJ2-1
V gene: TRBV12-3/TRBV12-4
clone size: few
D gene: TRBD2

CDR3 DNA: TGTGCCAGCGGCCCAGGGGAGGCAATCAATCAGCCCCAGCATTTT
CDR3 protein: CASGPGEAINQPQHF
J gene: TRBJ1-5
V gene: TRBV7-2
clone size: NA
D gene: NA

CDR3 DNA: TGTGCCAGCCCACCTAGCAGGGCAATTAACACTGAAGCTTTCTTT
CDR3 protein: CASPPSRAINTEAFF
J gene: TRBJ1-1
V gene: TRBV18
clone size: NA
D gene: NA

CDR3 DNA: TGTGCCAGCAGCCACATCCCGGACAGTCCTCCGGAAGCTTTCTTT
CDR3 protein: CASSHIPDSPPEAFF
J gene: TRBJ1-1
V gene: TRBV12-3/TRBV12-4
clone size: few
D gene: NA

CDR3 DNA: TGCGCCAGCAGCTTAGGACTAGCGGGAGTGGTAGATACGCAGTATTTT
CDR3 protein: CASSLGLAGVVDTQYF
J gene: TRBJ2-3
V gene: TRBV5-1
clone size: few
D gene: TRBD2

CDR3 DNA: TGTGCCAGCAGCCGGGGACGAGCGGGCTCCTCCTACGAGCAGTACTTC
CDR3 protein: CASSRGRAGSSYEQYF
J gene: TRBJ2-7
V gene: TRBV6-5
clone size: NA
D gene: NA

CDR3 DNA: TGTGCCATTAAGACAGGGAACACTGAAGCTTTCTTT
CDR3 protein: CAIKTGNTEAFF
J gene: TRBJ1-1
V gene: TRBV10-3
clone size: few
D gene: NA

CDR3 DNA: TGCAGCGTCCTGGCGGACGGGAGCTCGAACGAGCAGTACTTC
CDR3 protein: CSVLADGSSNEQYF
J gene: TRBJ2-7
V gene: TRBV29-1
clone size: few
D gene: NA

CDR3 DNA: TGCAGTGCTAGAAACAGGGCCTTGAACACTAAAGCTTTCTTT
CDR3 protein: CSARNRALNTKAFF
J gene: TRBJ1-1
V gene: TRBV20-1
clone size: NA
D gene: NA

CDR3 DNA: TGTGCCAGCCAGGGGTCGGGGCGGGGCAGGGGTGAGCAGTTCTTC
CDR3 protein: CASQGSGRGRGEQFF
J gene: TRBJ2-1
V gene: TRBV27
clone size: NA
D gene: NA

CDR3 DNA: TGCGCCAGCAGCACTCCGGGACACGCCAGGGAGCAGTACTTC
CDR3 protein: CASSTPGHAREQYF
J gene: TRBJ2-7
V gene: TRBV5-1
clone size: few
D gene: NA

CDR3 DNA: TGCAGCGCTGGAGAAAACATTCAGTACTTC
CDR3 protein: CSAGENIQYF
J gene: TRBJ2-4
V gene: TRBV29-1
clone size: many
D gene: NA